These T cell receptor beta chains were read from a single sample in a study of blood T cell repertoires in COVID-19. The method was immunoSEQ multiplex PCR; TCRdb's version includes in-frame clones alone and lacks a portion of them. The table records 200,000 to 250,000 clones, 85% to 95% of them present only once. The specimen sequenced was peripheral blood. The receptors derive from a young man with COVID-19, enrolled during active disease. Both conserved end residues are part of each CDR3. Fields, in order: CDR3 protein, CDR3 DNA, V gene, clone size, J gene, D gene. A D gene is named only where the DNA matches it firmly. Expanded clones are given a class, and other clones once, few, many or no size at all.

CDR3aa: CASSVRGDTEAFF
CDR3nt: TGCGCCAGCAGTGTGCGGGGGGACACTGAAGCTTTCTTT
v_gene: TRBV10-1
abundance: NA
j_gene: TRBJ1-1
d_gene: NA

CDR3aa: CASTPGRGPPNTGELFF
CDR3nt: TGTGCCAGTACTCCTGGGCGGGGGCCCCCGAACACCGGGGAGCTGTTTTTT
v_gene: TRBV5-3
abundance: NA
j_gene: TRBJ2-2
d_gene: NA

CDR3aa: CATRQGVGEKLFF
CDR3nt: TGTGCCACCCGACAGGGGGTTGGGGAAAAACTGTTTTTT
v_gene: TRBV24-1
abundance: NA
j_gene: TRBJ1-4
d_gene: TRBD1

CDR3aa: CASSYRQTSGGTNTGELFF
CDR3nt: TGTGCCAGCAGTTACCGCCAGACTAGCGGGGGGACGAACACCGGGGAGCTGTTTTTT
v_gene: TRBV6-2/TRBV6-3
abundance: NA
j_gene: TRBJ2-2
d_gene: TRBD2

CDR3aa: CASSLSAGSYNSPLHF
CDR3nt: TGTGCCAGCAGCCTTTCTGCGGGCTCCTATAATTCACCCCTCCACTTT
v_gene: TRBV9
abundance: NA
j_gene: TRBJ1-6
d_gene: NA

CDR3aa: CATHSGGSDEQYF
CDR3nt: TGTGCCACCCATAGCGGGGGGAGCGACGAGCAGTACTTC
v_gene: TRBV5-4
abundance: NA
j_gene: TRBJ2-7
d_gene: TRBD2

CDR3aa: CASSLEQGSYEQYF
CDR3nt: TGCGCCAGCAGCTTGGAGCAGGGCTCCTACGAGCAGTACTTC
v_gene: TRBV5-1
abundance: NA
j_gene: TRBJ2-7
d_gene: NA

CDR3aa: CASSYGLGGETQYF
CDR3nt: TGTGCCAGCAGTTACGGGCTCGGTGGTGAGACCCAGTACTTC
v_gene: TRBV6-5
abundance: once
j_gene: TRBJ2-5
d_gene: NA

CDR3aa: CASSLAGGPTNEKLFF
CDR3nt: TGCGCCAGCAGCTTGGCCGGGGGGCCTACTAATGAAAAACTGTTTTTT
v_gene: TRBV5-1
abundance: NA
j_gene: TRBJ1-4
d_gene: NA

CDR3aa: CAWTQGQNGYTF
CDR3nt: TGTGCCTGGACCCAGGGGCAGAATGGCTACACCTTC
v_gene: TRBV30
abundance: NA
j_gene: TRBJ1-2
d_gene: NA

CDR3aa: CASSQVAQGNQPQHF
CDR3nt: TGCGCCAGCAGCCAAGTGGCTCAGGGCAATCAGCCCCAGCATTTT
v_gene: TRBV4-1
abundance: once
j_gene: TRBJ1-5
d_gene: NA

CDR3aa: CASSKDWTGRRGYTF
CDR3nt: TGTGCCAGCAGTAAAGACTGGACAGGGCGACGGGGCTACACCTTC
v_gene: TRBV6-2/TRBV6-3
abundance: NA
j_gene: TRBJ1-2
d_gene: TRBD1

CDR3aa: CASTISQGQGAENTF
CDR3nt: TGTGCCAGCACTATATCGCAGGGACAGGGAGCTGAGAACACCTTC
v_gene: TRBV6-1
abundance: NA
j_gene: TRBJ1-2
d_gene: TRBD1

CDR3aa: CASSPPGSTEAFF
CDR3nt: TGTGCCAGCAGTCCCCCAGGTAGCACTGAAGCTTTCTTT
v_gene: TRBV12-3/TRBV12-4
abundance: NA
j_gene: TRBJ1-1
d_gene: NA

CDR3aa: CASSLGRRRISGNTIYF
CDR3nt: TGTGCCAGCAGTTTGGGTAGGCGGCGAATCTCTGGAAACACCATATATTTT
v_gene: TRBV6-2/TRBV6-3
abundance: NA
j_gene: TRBJ1-3
d_gene: NA

CDR3aa: CAIRSVGAGFGEAFF
CDR3nt: TGTGCCATCAGGTCTGTGGGGGCGGGTTTTGGTGAAGCTTTCTTT
v_gene: TRBV10-3
abundance: NA
j_gene: TRBJ1-1
d_gene: NA

CDR3aa: CASSQDPQRGVGDEQYF
CDR3nt: TGCGCCAGCAGCCAAGATCCCCAGCGGGGGGTGGGGGACGAGCAGTACTTC
v_gene: TRBV4-1
abundance: NA
j_gene: TRBJ2-7
d_gene: TRBD2

CDR3aa: CASSQVGQGQIAGANVLTF
CDR3nt: TGCGCCAGCAGCCAAGTGGGACAGGGTCAAATAGCTGGGGCCAACGTCCTGACTTTC
v_gene: TRBV4-1
abundance: NA
j_gene: TRBJ2-6
d_gene: TRBD1

CDR3aa: CSALDSYEQYF
CDR3nt: TGCAGTGCGCTCGACTCTTACGAGCAGTACTTC
v_gene: TRBV20-1
abundance: NA
j_gene: TRBJ2-7
d_gene: NA

CDR3aa: CASSQIGGTEAFF
CDR3nt: TGTGCCAGCAGCCAAATTGGAGGCACTGAAGCTTTCTTT
v_gene: TRBV3-1/TRBV3-2
abundance: NA
j_gene: TRBJ1-1
d_gene: NA

CDR3aa: CASSPRGRGDYADTQYF
CDR3nt: TGCGCCAGCAGCCCACGAGGGCGGGGGGACTACGCAGATACGCAGTATTTT
v_gene: TRBV23-1
abundance: NA
j_gene: TRBJ2-3
d_gene: TRBD2

CDR3aa: CASSYQDSGGYTF
CDR3nt: TGTGCCAGCAGCTACCAAGACTCGGGTGGCTACACCTTC
v_gene: TRBV28
abundance: NA
j_gene: TRBJ1-2
d_gene: NA

CDR3aa: CASSPRQALDGYTF
CDR3nt: TGTGCCAGCTCACCACGTCAGGCCCTTGATGGCTACACCTTC
v_gene: TRBV18
abundance: NA
j_gene: TRBJ1-2
d_gene: NA

CDR3aa: CASSLTDSYNQPQHF
CDR3nt: TGCGCCAGCAGCTTAACTGACAGCTACAATCAGCCCCAGCATTTT
v_gene: TRBV5-1
abundance: NA
j_gene: TRBJ1-5
d_gene: NA

CDR3aa: CASSLANGVEQYF
CDR3nt: TGTGCCAGCAGCTTAGCCAACGGGGTGGAGCAGTACTTC
v_gene: TRBV11-2
abundance: NA
j_gene: TRBJ2-7
d_gene: NA

CDR3aa: CASSDLGQGVTEAFF
CDR3nt: TGTGCCAGCAGTGATCTCGGACAGGGAGTCACTGAAGCTTTCTTT
v_gene: TRBV2
abundance: NA
j_gene: TRBJ1-1
d_gene: TRBD1

CDR3aa: CASGPQSGGTEAFF
CDR3nt: TGTGCTAGTGGCCCCCAATCCGGGGGCACTGAAGCTTTCTTT
v_gene: TRBV12-5
abundance: NA
j_gene: TRBJ1-1
d_gene: NA

CDR3aa: CATKGALTNEKLFF
CDR3nt: TGTGCCACCAAGGGGGCTCTAACTAATGAAAAACTGTTTTTT
v_gene: TRBV6-5
abundance: NA
j_gene: TRBJ1-4
d_gene: TRBD1

CDR3aa: CASRAMTANTEAFF
CDR3nt: TGTGCCAGCAGGGCAATGACAGCGAACACTGAAGCTTTCTTT
v_gene: TRBV2
abundance: NA
j_gene: TRBJ1-1
d_gene: NA

CDR3aa: CSVPRTTYTDTQYF
CDR3nt: TGCAGCGTTCCCAGGACTACCTACACAGATACGCAGTATTTT
v_gene: TRBV29-1
abundance: NA
j_gene: TRBJ2-3
d_gene: NA

CDR3aa: CASSPYQGSTEAFF
CDR3nt: TGTGCCAGCAGCCCATATCAGGGGAGCACTGAAGCTTTCTTT
v_gene: TRBV7-9
abundance: NA
j_gene: TRBJ1-1
d_gene: NA

CDR3aa: CASSPPQAGNQPQHF
CDR3nt: TGTGCCAGCTCACCGCCCCAGGCTGGCAATCAGCCCCAGCATTTT
v_gene: TRBV18
abundance: NA
j_gene: TRBJ1-5
d_gene: NA

CDR3aa: CASSFFPGVSDEQYF
CDR3nt: TGTGCCAGCAGCTTTTTCCCGGGTGTCAGTGACGAGCAGTACTTC
v_gene: TRBV5-5
abundance: once
j_gene: TRBJ2-7
d_gene: NA

CDR3aa: CASSLLLKGSAYEQYF
CDR3nt: TGTGCCAGCAGCCTCCTCTTGAAGGGGTCGGCCTACGAGCAGTACTTC
v_gene: TRBV6-2/TRBV6-3
abundance: NA
j_gene: TRBJ2-7
d_gene: NA

CDR3aa: CASSIEGSSQPQHF
CDR3nt: TGTGCCAGTAGTATTGAGGGCAGCAGTCAGCCCCAGCATTTT
v_gene: TRBV19
abundance: NA
j_gene: TRBJ1-5
d_gene: NA

CDR3aa: CASSNRQGGETQYF
CDR3nt: TGTGCCAGCAGCAACCGCCAGGGCGGAGAGACCCAGTACTTC
v_gene: TRBV5-4
abundance: NA
j_gene: TRBJ2-5
d_gene: NA

CDR3aa: CASSPDRDNEKLFF
CDR3nt: TGCGCCAGCAGCCCGGACAGAGATAATGAAAAACTGTTTTTT
v_gene: TRBV5-1
abundance: NA
j_gene: TRBJ1-4
d_gene: NA

CDR3aa: CASSLVTGVNTEAFF
CDR3nt: TGTGCCAGCAGCTTAGTAACAGGCGTGAACACTGAAGCTTTCTTT
v_gene: TRBV7-9
abundance: NA
j_gene: TRBJ1-1
d_gene: NA

CDR3aa: CASSYGDRADTQYF
CDR3nt: TGTGCCAGCAGTTACGGGGACAGGGCAGATACGCAGTATTTT
v_gene: TRBV6-5
abundance: NA
j_gene: TRBJ2-3
d_gene: TRBD1

CDR3aa: CASSHHSGQGYNEQFF
CDR3nt: TGTGCCAGCAGCCATCATTCGGGACAGGGTTACAATGAGCAGTTCTTC
v_gene: TRBV3-1/TRBV3-2
abundance: NA
j_gene: TRBJ2-1
d_gene: TRBD1

CDR3aa: CASSLSAGDGYTF
CDR3nt: TGTGCCAGCAGTTTATCCGCAGGGGACGGCTACACCTTC
v_gene: TRBV12-3/TRBV12-4
abundance: NA
j_gene: TRBJ1-2
d_gene: NA

CDR3aa: CASSFRLPRTATSGNTIYF
CDR3nt: TGTGCCAGCAGCTTTCGTTTACCCCGGACAGCCACTTCTGGAAACACCATATATTTT
v_gene: TRBV7-9
abundance: NA
j_gene: TRBJ1-3
d_gene: NA

CDR3aa: CASSLAGGGSTPRELFF
CDR3nt: TGTGCCAGCAGCTTAGCGGGTGGGGGGTCCACACCCCGGGAGCTGTTTTTT
v_gene: TRBV7-6
abundance: NA
j_gene: TRBJ2-2
d_gene: NA